The rows below give T cell receptor beta chains drawn from one sample of a study of T cells in Graves' hyperthyroidism and ophthalmopathy. TCRdb reprocessed the multiplex PCR reads with MiXCR, giving one entry per CDR3 protein. Of roughly 500,000 distinct CDR3 sequences detected, roughly 45% appear once; the ten largest clones hold around two fifths. Material: peripheral blood or thyroid tissue (not recorded which). These receptors all stem from an adult woman with Graves' disease, either hyperthyroidism or ophthalmopathy (not recorded which). The CDR3 runs from the conserved cysteine through the conserved F or W. D genes are given only for firm matches. Only some rows state a clone size, as once, few, many or a class for expanded clones.

v_gene	len	abundance	d_gene	j_gene	CDR3aa	CDR3nt
TRBV15	13	NA	NA	TRBJ2-2	CAIPGAFGGELFF	TGTGCCATACCGGGGGCATTCGGCGGGGAGCTGTTTTTT
TRBV29-1	12	NA	NA	TRBJ1-1	CSVGAMNTEAFF	TGCAGCGTTGGTGCGATGAACACTGAAGCTTTCTTT
TRBV29-1	11	NA	NA	TRBJ1-2	CSLVGHSGYTF	TGCAGCTTGGTGGGCCACAGTGGCTACACCTTC
TRBV19	14	NA	TRBD2	TRBJ2-7	CASSILSGNGEQYF	TGTGCCAGTAGTATACTTAGCGGGAACGGCGAGCAGTACTTC
TRBV2	14	NA	NA	TRBJ2-6	CASSSQAEANVLTF	TGTGCCAGCAGTTCACAGGCTGAGGCCAACGTCCTGACTTTC
TRBV24-1	15	NA	NA	TRBJ2-5	CATSDFSLAQETQYF	TGTGCCACCAGTGATTTCAGCCTAGCGCAAGAGACCCAGTACTTC
TRBV15	15	NA	NA	TRBJ1-5	CATSRVWQSNQPQHF	TGTGCCACCAGCAGAGTCTGGCAGAGCAATCAGCCCCAGCATTTT
TRBV29-1	12	NA	NA	TRBJ1-2	CSLGGRYDGYTF	TGCAGCTTAGGAGGAAGATATGATGGCTACACCTTC
TRBV7-2	16	NA	TRBD2	TRBJ2-7	CAKAGLADFLSYEQYF	TGTGCCAAGGCGGGACTAGCCGACTTCCTCTCCTACGAGCAGTACTTC
TRBV7-8	14	few	NA	TRBJ2-3	CASSLEAGTDTQYF	TGTGCCAGCAGCTTAGAGGCGGGCACAGATACGCAGTATTTT
TRBV19	12	NA	NA	TRBJ1-1	CASSSEGTEAFF	TGTGCCAGTAGTTCGGAAGGCACTGAAGCTTTCTTT
TRBV12-3/TRBV12-4	15	few	NA	TRBJ2-2	CASSFWGSNTGELFF	TGTGCCAGCAGTTTTTGGGGGTCGAACACCGGGGAGCTGTTTTTT
TRBV7-2	14	NA	TRBD1	TRBJ1-5	CASSQGAGSQPQHF	TGTGCCAGCAGCCAGGGGGCAGGGAGTCAGCCCCAGCATTTT
TRBV20-1	14	few	NA	TRBJ2-7	CSARPPRVVREQYF	TGCAGTGCTAGACCCCCCAGGGTGGTGAGGGAGCAGTACTTC
TRBV25-1	12	NA	NA	TRBJ1-6	CASSYGPGTLHF	TGTGCCAGCAGTTACGGTCCGGGAACCCTCCACTTT
TRBV29-1	12	NA	NA	TRBJ1-2	CSVEQMVGGYTF	TGCAGCGTTGAACAGATGGTAGGCGGCTACACCTTC
TRBV7-6	14	once	NA	TRBJ1-2	CASSGPVGGYGYTF	TGTGCCAGCAGTGGCCCCGTGGGGGGCTATGGCTACACCTTC
TRBV15	16	NA	NA	TRBJ2-3	CATSRVGGPPTDTQYF	TGTGCCACCAGCAGAGTGGGAGGCCCCCCCACAGATACGCAGTATTTT
TRBV7-8	14	many	NA	TRBJ1-3	CASSPEETWNTIYF	TGTGCCAGCAGCCCCGAGGAAACCTGGAACACCATATATTTT
TRBV27	15	few	TRBD1	TRBJ1-5	CASSPRTGMGQPQHF	TGTGCCTCAAGCCCCCGGACAGGGATGGGCCAGCCCCAGCATTTT
TRBV7-9	13	NA	TRBD2	TRBJ2-1	CASNSAGAGEQFF	TGTGCCAGCAATTCCGCGGGAGCGGGTGAGCAGTTCTTC
TRBV14	14	many	NA	TRBJ1-6	CASSHGTANSPLHF	TGTGCCAGCAGCCACGGGACTGCTAATTCACCCCTCCACTTT